These 17 T cell receptor beta chains were all obtained from the same sample, sequenced in a study of beta chain features in type 1 diabetes. Reverse transcribing all isolated RNA meant expressed TCRB transcripts were sequenced. The method was immunoSEQ multiplex PCR; TCRdb's version includes in-frame clones alone and lacks a portion of them. This sample yields 130,000 to 150,000 clones, of which about 9.2% are seen a single time; around 0.68% belongs to the top ten. The sequenced material came from central memory CD4+ T cells from blood. The receptors derive from a man aged 18 to 29 in good health.

This clone has only a few counts. The chain employs TRBV7-8 and TRBJ2-5, with 10 bases matching TRBD1. J gave up 5 bases and V 4 bases, and 7 bases lay outside the gene matches. The CDR3 has 15 residues. Germline-derived CDR1 and CDR2 are SGHVS and FQNEAQ. CDR3 loop: CASSSATGGSETQYF. CDR3 coding DNA: TGTGCCAGCAGCTCCGCGACAGGGGGCAGCGAGACCCAGTACTTC.

There are many counts of this clone. CDR3 DNA sequence: TGCAGCGTTGAAGATAATCGAGGATCTGGGGCCAACGTCCTGACTTTC. This translates into CSVEDNRGSGANVLTF. V and J are TRBV29-1 and TRBJ2-6; D is unclear. Germline V gene lookup returns CDR1 SQVTM and CDR2 ANQGSEA. The CDR3 is made up of 16 amino acids. The germline V and J ends were trimmed by 0 bases and 1 base, with 10 bases remaining between them.

In its sample, this clone was seen many times. The chain combines TRBV30 with TRBJ2-1, with TRBD2 as a possible D gene (5 bases). Germline lookup yields CDR1 GTSNPN and CDR2 SVGIG (reference sequence). Trimming took off 7 bases at V and 4 bases at J, with 8 bases between the two ends. CDR3 length: 11 amino acids. CDR3 sequence: CAYRGYNEQFF. In DNA, the CDR3 is TGTGCCTACCGAGGGTACAATGAGCAGTTCTTC.

This clone was observed a handful of times. The chain has TRBV30 and TRBJ1-2, with D unresolved. Germline lookup yields CDR1 GTSNPN and CDR2 SVGIG (reference sequence). Trimming removed 2 bases at V and 6 bases at J, with 16 bases between. The length of the CDR3 is 14 residues. The CDR3 DNA is TGTGCCTGGAGTAAGTGGGCAGTGCCGGATGGCTACACCTTC. It yields the protein CAWSKWAVPDGYTF. Looking up the rest from reference TRBV30 and TRBJ1-2 gives the full variable domain: SQTIHQWPATLVQPVGSPLSLECTVEGTSNPNLYWYRQAAGRGLQLLFYSVGIGQISSEVPQNLSASRPQDRQFILSSKKLLLSDSGFYLCAWSKWAVPDGYTFGSGTRLTVV.

The chain joins TRBV27 to TRBJ2-2; possibly TRBD2 for D (5 bases). This CDR3 has 14 amino acids. V was trimmed by 3 bases and J by 5 bases, leaving 10 bases between them. CDR1 and CDR2 (germline): MNHEY, SMNVEV (reference sequence). The CDR3 reads CASSFSVLTGELFF. As DNA, the CDR3 is TGTGCCAGCAGTTTTAGCGTTCTGACCGGGGAGCTGTTTTTT.

This clone showed up many times. This rearrangement joins TRBV6-1 to TRBJ2-3, with D possibly TRBD2 on 6 matching bases. Trimming took 3 bases from V and 1 from J, leaving 17 bases between them. Germline assignment: CDR1 MNHNS and CDR2 SASEGT. The CDR3 consists of 17 residues. The CDR3: CASSDPSSAGGTDTQYF. The CDR3, as DNA: TGTGCCAGCAGTGACCCCTCTAGCGCCGGAGGCACAGATACGCAGTATTTT.

This chain links TRBV18 with TRBJ1-6; TRBD1 matches 9 bases. V shed 6 bases, J shed 8 bases, and the junction held 8 bases outside the gene matches. The CDR3 has 15 amino acids. Looked up from germline, CDR1 is KGHSH and CDR2 is LQKENI. The CDR3 is CASSRTGGKDSPLHF. In nucleotides, the CDR3 is TGTGCCAGCTCCCGCACAGGGGGCAAGGATTCACCCCTCCACTTT.

The chain links TRBV7-8 to TRBJ1-2, with D perhaps matching TRBD1 (5 bases). CDR1 is SGHVS and CDR2 is FQNEAQ in the germline V gene. This CDR3 is 13 amino acids long. Trimming left V 3 bases short and J 8 bases short, with 13 bases between. In DNA form, the CDR3 reads TGTGCCAGCAGCTTCGCAGGGTCAGGGGGCTACACCTTC. Translated, it gives CASSFAGSGGYTF.

This clone appeared a few times. J is TRBJ2-2 and V is TRBV18, with D hard to call. The CDR3 has 14 residues. Trimming removed 2 bases at V and 2 bases at J, with 6 bases between. CDR1 is KGHSH, CDR2 LQKENI, per germline. CDR3 bases: TGTGCCAGCTCACCAATCCAAAACACCGGGGAGCTGTTTTTT. Residues: CASSPIQNTGELFF.

This clone came up a few times. The CDR3 loop reads CASSVDTSGNTIYF. CDR3 coding DNA: TGTGCCAGCAGCGTCGACACCTCTGGAAACACCATATATTTT. This sequence joins TRBV7-6 and TRBJ1-3, with D uncertain. V was cut by 5 bases and J by 0 bases, with 8 bases left in between. The CDR3 totals 14 residues. The germline V gene encodes CDR1 SGHVS and CDR2 FNYEAQ.

This clone was counted a few times. V is TRBV4-1 and J is TRBJ1-2; perhaps TRBD1 as D (5 bases). Germline CDR1 is MGHRA and CDR2 is YSYEKL. The CDR3 has 16 residues. V lost 5 bases and J 1 base, leaving 17 bases between the germline ends. CDR3 amino acids: CASSTLVGGVNYGYTF. In nucleotides, the CDR3 is TGCGCCAGCAGCACCCTCGTGGGGGGGGTTAACTATGGCTACACCTTC.

This clone was seen a few times. CDR3 DNA: TGTGCCATCAAGCGGACAGGGGACCAAGAGACCCAGTACTTC. This sequence encodes CAIKRTGDQETQYF. This chain connects TRBV10-3 to TRBJ2-5; 9 nucleotides agree with TRBD1. The CDR3 has 14 amino acids. Germline lookup yields CDR1 ENHRY and CDR2 SYGVKD. V was pared by 7 bases and J by 0 bases, with 3 bases of the junction left unmatched.

The chain recombines TRBV7-2 with TRBJ2-7; D may be TRBD2 (7 bases). The length of the CDR3 is 14 residues. Trimming left V 4 bases short and J 5 bases short, with 15 bases between. Germline V gene data show CDR1 as SGHTA and CDR2 as FQGNSA. The CDR3 DNA follows: TGTGCCAGCAGCTCCTTTGGGGGGGCAGACGAGCAGTACTTC. Amino acids: CASSSFGGADEQYF.

This rearrangement joins TRBV11-2 to TRBJ2-1; 7 bases line up with TRBD1. V lost 0 bases and J lost 4; bases outside the gene matches: 3. Germline CDR1 and CDR2: SGHAT and FQNNGV. The CDR3 consists of 15 residues. CDR3: CASSLEGGLYNEQFF. The CDR3 nucleotides read TGTGCCAGCAGCTTAGAAGGGGGCTTATACAATGAGCAGTTCTTC.

The chain combines TRBV5-4 with TRBJ2-5; 8 nucleotides align to TRBD1. CDR1 SGHNT and CDR2 YYREEE come from the germline V gene (reference sequence). V dropped 5 bases and J dropped 3; count of bases not matched to a gene: 6. The CDR3 is made up of 14 amino acids. CDR3 amino acids: CASRNRGEEETQYF. CDR3 nucleotides: TGTGCCAGCAGAAACAGGGGGGAAGAAGAGACCCAGTACTTC. The whole variable domain, filled in from reference TRBV5-4 and TRBJ2-5, reads ETGVTQSPTHLIKTRGQQVTLRCSSQSGHNTVSWYQQALGQGPQFIFQYYREEENGRGNFPPRFSGLQFPNYSSELNVNALELDDSALYLCASRNRGEEETQYFGPGTRLLVL.

This clone turned up a few times. V is TRBV7-8 and J is TRBJ2-7; 7 nucleotides match TRBD2. Germline CDR1 and CDR2: SGHVS and FQNEAQ. The CDR3 spans 15 residues. Trimming removed 2 bases from V and 2 bases from J; junction bases left unmatched: 6. CDR3 DNA sequence: TGTGCCAGCAGCTTACTGGCGGGGGATGCCTACGAGCAGTACTTC. Residues: CASSLLAGDAYEQYF.

In this sample, this clone turned up many times. The chain links TRBV5-1 to TRBJ2-3; 7 nucleotides match TRBD1. Per germline, CDR1 SGHRS and CDR2 YFSETQ. The V segment lost 4 bases and the J segment 1 base; nucleotides outside the gene matches: 3. The CDR3 consists of 14 residues. The CDR3 DNA is TGCGCCAGCAGCGGGGGACAGCGCACAGATACGCAGTATTTT. Translating gives CASSGGQRTDTQYF.